These 18 T cell receptor beta chains were sequenced from one sample in a study of cytomegalovirus exposure and HLA in healthy donors. In the PCR, 60 Vbeta and 13 Jbeta primers were used. Data came from immunoSEQ multiplex PCR; TCRdb stores just in-frame clones and leaves some out. This table has 200,000 to 250,000 clones, 85% appearing once. Sample: PBMCs. All receptors derive from a girl aged 2-10 years in good health and CMV-seronegative.

The CDR3 protein is CASSETSGFNTGELFF. CDR3 coding DNA: TGCGCCAGCAGCGAGACTAGCGGGTTTAACACCGGGGAGCTGTTTTTT. The chain carries TRBV5-1 and TRBJ2-2; the match to TRBD2 covers 10 bases. Germline loops: CDR1 SGHRS, CDR2 YFSETQ. The CDR3 sequence is 16 residues long. Losses at the gene ends were 4 bases for V and 2 bases for J; bases not matched to a gene: 5.

The rearrangement joins TRBV9 to TRBJ2-2; D gene uncertain. The CDR3 loop spans 15 amino acids. Germline V gives CDR1 SGDLS, CDR2 YYNGEE. The V end was cut by 4 bases, the J end by 0 bases, with 10 bases between. The DNA of the CDR3 is TGTGCCAGCAGCCCGTCCTCTTCGAACACCGGGGAGCTGTTTTTT. Amino acids: CASSPSSSNTGELFF.

This sequence joins TRBV15 and TRBJ2-7, with 8 positions matching TRBD1. The CDR3 consists of 17 residues. Germline V CDR1 and CDR2: LNHNV, YYDKDF (reference sequence). The V segment lost 2 bases and the J segment 0 bases; nucleotides outside the gene matches: 9. CDR3 amino acids: CATSRRDGQGGSYEQYF. DNA of the CDR3: TGTGCCACCAGCAGACGAGATGGACAGGGAGGCTCCTACGAGCAGTACTTC. Together with reference TRBV15 and TRBJ2-7, the CDR3 gives the full variable domain: DAMVIQNPRYQVTQFGKPVTLSCSQTLNHNVMYWYQQKSSQAPKLLFHYYDKDFNNEADTPDNFQSRRPNTSFCFLDIRSPGLGDTAMYLCATSRRDGQGGSYEQYFGPGTRLTVT.

CDR3 sequence (DNA): TGTGCCAGTAGGCCCCGGGGGACAGCCTATGGCTACACCTTC. Its translation: CASRPRGTAYGYTF. V gene TRBV19 combines with J gene TRBJ1-2, with 7 positions matching TRBD1. V lost 6 bases, J lost 4 bases, and 8 bases stayed unmatched. The CDR3 is 14 residues long. Germline values: CDR1 LNHDA, CDR2 SQIVND (reference sequence). Full variable domain (rest looked up from reference TRBV19 and TRBJ1-2): DGGITQSPKYLFRKEGQNVTLSCEQNLNHDAMYWYRQDPGQGLRLIYYSQIVNDFQKGDIAEGYSVSREKKESFPLTVTSAQKNPTAFYLCASRPRGTAYGYTFGSGTRLTVV.

The rearrangement links TRBV5-1 to TRBJ2-5; 7 bases line up with TRBD2. CDR1 and CDR2 from the germline V gene are SGHRS and YFSETQ. Germline trimming cut 7 bases from V and 1 base from J; bases unmatched to any gene: 16. The CDR3 has 17 residues. In DNA, the CDR3 is TGCGCCAGCTGGAGTGGCTCCGTTCCTAGCGGCCAAGAGACCCAGTACTTC. It is translated as CASWSGSVPSGQETQYF.

CDR3 sequence (DNA): TGCGCCAGCAGCTTAGGCGGACTAGCGGACCAAGAGACCCAGTACTTC. Encoded protein: CASSLGGLADQETQYF. This rearrangement joins TRBV5-1 to TRBJ2-5; 10 positions match TRBD2. Germline V lookup: CDR1 SGHRS, CDR2 YFSETQ. J gave up 0 bases and V 2 bases, and 4 bases lay outside the gene matches. This CDR3 has 16 residues.

The CDR3 coding sequence is TGCGCCAGCAGCTTGGATTCTAGCACCTACGAGCAGTACTTC. Translating gives CASSLDSSTYEQYF. This chain links TRBV5-1 with TRBJ2-7; possible D gene TRBD2, 5 bases. Germline-derived CDR1 and CDR2 are SGHRS and YFSETQ. Trimming left V 0 bases short and J 2 bases short, with 9 bases between. The CDR3 contains 14 residues.

V is TRBV29-1 and J is TRBJ2-3; 12 bases match TRBD2. Germline-derived CDR1 and CDR2 are SQVTM and ANQGSEA. The CDR3 has 14 amino acids. J lost 4 bases, V lost 7 bases, and 6 bases had no gene match. The CDR3 DNA reads TGCAGCGCCGTGACTAGCGGGAGAGCAGATACGCAGTATTTT. This gives the protein CSAVTSGRADTQYF.

This sequence joins TRBV19 and TRBJ2-7, with TRBD1 matching over 9 bases. Germline V gene sequence: CDR1 LNHDA, CDR2 SQIVND (reference sequence). The CDR3 length is 13 residues. The V and J ends lost 6 bases and 2 bases, in that order; junction bases with no gene match: 2. CDR3 DNA: TGTGCCAGTAGGGACAGGGGCACCTACGAGCAGTACTTC. Translation: CASRDRGTYEQYF.

This chain connects TRBV9 to TRBJ1-2; 8 positions agree with TRBD1. Germline V gene sequence: CDR1 SGDLS, CDR2 YYNGEE. The J segment lost 4 bases and the V segment lost 5 bases, leaving 7 bases of the junction unmatched. This CDR3 is built from 14 residues. Written as DNA, the CDR3 is TGTGCCAGCAGTACCTGGACAGGGAGCTATGGCTACACCTTC. Its protein product is CASSTWTGSYGYTF.

The chain couples TRBV6-5 to TRBJ2-7, with 11 positions matching TRBD2. The CDR3 has 15 residues. V lost 6 bases and J lost 3; bases outside the gene matches: 7. Germline values: CDR1 MNHEY, CDR2 SVGAGI. The CDR3 spells CASSPYSGRGYEQYF. For the CDR3, the DNA is TGTGCCAGCAGCCCCTATAGCGGGAGGGGCTACGAGCAGTACTTC.

The chain couples TRBV9 to TRBJ1-4; TRBD1 matches 8 bases. Germline V CDR1 and CDR2: SGDLS, YYNGEE. V trimming: 1 base; J trimming: 4 bases; junction bases outside the gene matches: 3. The CDR3 runs 15 residues. CDR3 protein: CASSVQGAFNEKLFF. The CDR3 DNA follows: TGTGCCAGCAGCGTACAGGGGGCTTTTAATGAAAAACTGTTTTTT.

The gene calls are TRBV6-1 and TRBJ2-2, with TRBD2 matching 9 bases. Per germline, CDR1 MNHNS and CDR2 SASEGT. This CDR3 has 14 amino acids. Trimming cost V 8 bases and J 7 bases; bases outside gene matches: 8. The CDR3 reads CASSGTSRGGELFF. The DNA for the CDR3 is TGTGCCAGCTCCGGGACTAGCAGGGGCGGGGAGCTGTTTTTT.

The chain joins TRBV15 to TRBJ1-1; D perhaps matches TRBD1 (5 bases). Germline V gene data show CDR1 as LNHNV and CDR2 as YYDKDF (reference sequence). V lost 5 bases and J 6 bases, leaving 13 bases between the germline ends. The CDR3 contains 13 residues. The CDR3: CATSPRTFSEAFF. DNA of the CDR3: TGTGCCACCAGCCCCCGGACATTTTCTGAAGCTTTCTTT.

The CDR3: CATQLTLPDTQYF. CDR3 coding DNA: TGTGCCACCCAGCTGACACTCCCAGATACGCAGTATTTT. The chain joins TRBV2 to TRBJ2-3; D call uncertain. Germline CDR1 reads SNHLY; CDR2 reads FYNNEI. This CDR3 is built from 13 residues. V was pared by 10 bases and J by 4 bases, with 15 bases between.

This chain joins TRBV14 and TRBJ1-1; maybe TRBD1 (5 bases). The CDR3 has 16 residues. Trimming cost V 0 bases and J 5 bases, with 16 bases left between them. Germline V CDR1 and CDR2: SGHDN, FVKESK. The CDR3 DNA follows: TGTGCCAGCAGCCAAGATAGGGGCAGTGCGAGAACTGAAGCTTTCTTT. This gives the protein CASSQDRGSARTEAFF.

The chain joins TRBV12-5 to TRBJ2-1, with 7 bases that match TRBD1. Germline CDR1 LGHNT, CDR2 FRNRAP. The CDR3 is 19 amino acids. The trim removed 3 bases at V and 0 bases at J, leaving 14 bases unmatched. The CDR3 DNA sequence: TGTGCTAGTGGTTTCCCCTCTCTCGGACAGGCGAGCTCCTACAATGAGCAGTTCTTC. Amino acid sequence: CASGFPSLGQASSYNEQFF.

In nucleotides, the CDR3 is TGTGCCAGCCCCCGACAAGGAAGCTCCTATAATTCACCCCTCCACTTT. Amino acid sequence: CASPRQGSSYNSPLHF. This chain connects TRBV6-4 to TRBJ1-6; D is unclear. CDR3 length equals 16 residues. Trimming left V 8 bases short and J 0 bases short, with 14 bases between. The germline CDR1 and CDR2 sequences are MRHNA and SNTAGT.